This is a list of T cell receptor beta chains from one sample in a study of cytomegalovirus exposure and HLA in healthy donors. Using immunoSEQ multiplex PCR, the repertoire was profiled, and TCRdb retains in-frame clones only, with some absent. The sample has 200,000 or so clones, 77% seen once; the top ten hold approximately 2.1%. Sequenced: PBMCs. Every receptor here comes from a woman in her twenties or thirties in good health and CMV-seropositive. The CDR3 runs from the conserved cysteine through the conserved F or W. A D gene is named only where the DNA matches it firmly. Rows give clone size only sometimes, using once, few, many, or a class for an expanded clone.

TGTGCCATCAGTGAAGGGACAGGTCGACGAACTGAAGCTTTCTTT	CAISEGTGRRTEAFF	TRBD1	TRBV10-3	TRBJ1-1	.
TGTGCCAGCTCACCACCGTCTCAGGGGGCAGTCGAGCAGTACTTC	CASSPPSQGAVEQYF	TRBD1	TRBV18	TRBJ2-7	.
TGTGCCAGCAGTCCTTGGGACAGGGTTTATTCACCCCTCCACTTT	CASSPWDRVYSPLHF	TRBD1	TRBV27	TRBJ1-6	.
TGTGCCAGCAGTGGACCGGCAGGGCTGGATGGCTACACCTTC	CASSGPAGLDGYTF	.	TRBV2	TRBJ1-2	few
TGTGCCAGCAGTGATCGGGGACAGGGGGCCTTCGGGCAGTACTTC	CASSDRGQGAFGQYF	TRBD1	TRBV2	TRBJ2-7	.
TGTGCCAGCAGTTATTTAGGGGGAAACATTCAGTACTTC	CASSYLGGNIQYF	.	TRBV6-5	TRBJ2-4	.
TGCAGCGTTTCGACAGGTTTAGGGGGCCATACGCAGTATTTT	CSVSTGLGGHTQYF	TRBD1	TRBV29-1	TRBJ2-3	.
TGTGCCTGGAGTGTAGCGGGTAGCAATCAGCCCCAGCATTTT	CAWSVAGSNQPQHF	.	TRBV30	TRBJ1-5	.
TGTGCCAGTGGCGCCAGGGCAGGGTTTCAAGAGACCCAGTACTTC	CASGARAGFQETQYF	.	TRBV2	TRBJ2-5	.
TGTGCCAGCAGCTTAGCGGGAGACTCCTACGAGCAGTACTTC	CASSLAGDSYEQYF	.	TRBV7-2	TRBJ2-7	.
TGTGCCAGCAGTTTTTATAGTCTTCCGAACTATGGCTACACCTTC	CASSFYSLPNYGYTF	.	TRBV28	TRBJ1-2	.
TGTGCCACCAGCAGACAGGAGAACACTGAAGCTTTCTTT	CATSRQENTEAFF	.	TRBV15	TRBJ1-1	few
TGTGCCAGCAGCTTAGACAGGACAGCTTACAATGAGCAGTTCTTC	CASSLDRTAYNEQFF	.	TRBV11-1	TRBJ2-1	.
TGTGCCAGCAGCGTAGCTGGTAGAAGCAATCAGCCCCAGCATTTT	CASSVAGRSNQPQHF	.	TRBV9	TRBJ1-5	once
TGCGCCAGCAGCCCGACTAGCGCCAAGGATACGCAGTATTTT	CASSPTSAKDTQYF	TRBD2	TRBV5-1	TRBJ2-3	.
TGTGCCAGCAGCCCTGGGACTAGCGGGAGTAGTTACGAGCAGTACTTC	CASSPGTSGSSYEQYF	TRBD2	TRBV7-6	TRBJ2-7	.
TGTGCCAGCAGTTCAGGGGCTGGCACTGAAGCTTTCTTT	CASSSGAGTEAFF	.	TRBV28	TRBJ1-1	.
TGTGCCAGCAGCGTAGACGCGCAGGGGGCACTTCGAAGCGCCATATATTTT	CASSVDAQGALRSAIYF	TRBD1	TRBV9	TRBJ1-3	.
TGCAGTGCTAGACCAGGCCCCGGGGACACCTTC	CSARPGPGDTF	.	TRBV20-1	TRBJ1-2	few
TGCAGCGTCCCGGGACAGGGGTTGACCGGGGAGCTGTTTTTT	CSVPGQGLTGELFF	TRBD1	TRBV29-1	TRBJ2-2	.
TGTGCCAGCAGCGGGGGCGGGGGAGGAGAGACCCAGTACTTC	CASSGGGGGETQYF	TRBD2	TRBV9	TRBJ2-5	.
TGCGCCAGCAGCCAGGGACAGGGGGTTGACGAGCAGTACTTC	CASSQGQGVDEQYF	TRBD1	TRBV4-1	TRBJ2-7	.
TGTGCCAGCACCCGCGGACAGGGAGACTATGGCTACACCTTC	CASTRGQGDYGYTF	TRBD1	TRBV6-5	TRBJ1-2	.
TGTGCCAGTAGTATAGAAGGGACAGATCCCTACAATGAGCAGTTCTTC	CASSIEGTDPYNEQFF	TRBD1	TRBV19	TRBJ2-1	.
TGTGCCAGCAGTTTACGACAGGGGGCCGGGGACACCATATATTTT	CASSLRQGAGDTIYF	TRBD1	TRBV28	TRBJ1-3	.
TGTGCCTGGAGTGCGGGACACGAACCCTACGAGCAGTACTTC	CAWSAGHEPYEQYF	.	TRBV30	TRBJ2-7	.
TGTGCCAGTAGTACAACCCACCTCGGACAGGGGGGCACTGAAGCTTTCTTT	CASSTTHLGQGGTEAFF	TRBD1	TRBV19	TRBJ1-1	.
TGTGCCATCAGGGAGACAGGAAATACTAACTATGGCTACACCTTC	CAIRETGNTNYGYTF	.	TRBV10-3	TRBJ1-2	.
TGCGCCAGCAGCTTCGGACAACCTCAAGAGACCCAGTACTTC	CASSFGQPQETQYF	.	TRBV5-1	TRBJ2-5	.
TGTGCCAGCAGTTCAAGACAGGGGGCCAGGAACACTGAAGCTTTCTTT	CASSSRQGARNTEAFF	TRBD1	TRBV27	TRBJ1-1	.
TGCGCCAGCAGCCAATCGTTAATCCTATGGAATGAGCAGTTCTTC	CASSQSLILWNEQFF	.	TRBV4-1	TRBJ2-1	.
TGTGCCAGCAGCGTAGAGGGACAGCCCAACACCATATATTTT	CASSVEGQPNTIYF	TRBD1	TRBV9	TRBJ1-3	.
TGTGCCAGCAGCCCTGACAGCAGGGTTTCTCTCCTTGAAGCTTTCTTT	CASSPDSRVSLLEAFF	.	TRBV7-6	TRBJ1-1	.
TGCGCCAGCAGCTTGGGGACAGGGGTTTACGAGCAGTACTTC	CASSLGTGVYEQYF	TRBD1	TRBV5-1	TRBJ2-7	.
TGTGCCAGCAGCTTGGACAGGGGCCCCTACGAGCAGTACTTC	CASSLDRGPYEQYF	TRBD1	TRBV7-2	TRBJ2-7	few
TGTGCCAGCAGCGTCGGACACCACGCCGGAGAGCAGTACTTC	CASSVGHHAGEQYF	.	TRBV9	TRBJ2-7	few
TGTGCCAGCAGTGCTCGACTTGCCACAGATACGCAGTATTTT	CASSARLATDTQYF	.	TRBV6-5	TRBJ2-3	few
TGTGCCAGCAGCATCCCGGGACACTACAATGAGCAGTTCTTC	CASSIPGHYNEQFF	.	TRBV11-2	TRBJ2-1	.
TGTGCCAGCAGCTTTAATGCTGGGACAGGCAGCTTC	CASSFNAGTGSF	TRBD1	TRBV7-2	TRBJ2-7	.
TGCGCTACCAACAGGGTGGCCTACGAGCAGTACTTC	CATNRVAYEQYF	.	TRBV23-1	TRBJ2-7	once
TGTGCCAGCAGCCCTCAAGGGGGCGCGTACACTGAAGCTTTCTTT	CASSPQGGAYTEAFF	TRBD1	TRBV6-5	TRBJ1-1	few
TGTGCCAGCAGCTTACGTCCGTCAGGTAATCAGCCCCAGCATTTT	CASSLRPSGNQPQHF	.	TRBV7-3	TRBJ1-5	.
TGTGCCAGCAGTTTACAAGGCGGGAGCTCCTACAATGAGCAGTTCTTC	CASSLQGGSSYNEQFF	TRBD2	TRBV27	TRBJ2-1	.
TGTGCCTGGAGTGGGGCCGGATCGGTGCAAGAGACCCAGTACTTC	CAWSGAGSVQETQYF	.	TRBV30	TRBJ2-5	once
TGTGCCTGGAGTGTAATTAGGACTAGCGAGCAGTTCTTC	CAWSVIRTSEQFF	TRBD2	TRBV30	TRBJ2-1	few
TGTGCCAGCAGGTCCACCCAGGGCACTGAAGCTTTCTTT	CASRSTQGTEAFF	.	TRBV2	TRBJ1-1	.
TGTGCCACCAGCTCCCGAGGACAGGGACGGGAAAAACTGTTTTTT	CATSSRGQGREKLFF	TRBD1	TRBV15	TRBJ1-4	.
TGTGCCAGCAGGACACAGGGGCCCCAGTACTTC	CASRTQGPQYF	TRBD1	TRBV5-8	TRBJ2-7	.
TGTGCCAGCGCTTCCGGGACAGGGGCGGTTGGGGAGCTGTTTTTT	CASASGTGAVGELFF	TRBD1	TRBV28	TRBJ2-2	.
TGTGCCAGCAGTGATCAGGGACTAGCCGGCGAGACCCAGTACTTC	CASSDQGLAGETQYF	TRBD2	TRBV2	TRBJ2-5	once
TGTGCCAGCAACCTAGCGGAGCCCTACAATGAGCAGTTCTTC	CASNLAEPYNEQFF	TRBD2	TRBV9	TRBJ2-1	few
TGTGCCAGCAGCTTCGGGACAGGGGGTCGCGAGCAGTACTTC	CASSFGTGGREQYF	TRBD1	TRBV5-4	TRBJ2-7	.
TGCGCCAGCAGCCCGGGTGGAGCGGGGCAAGAGACCCAGTACTTC	CASSPGGAGQETQYF	TRBD2	TRBV5-1	TRBJ2-5	.
TGTGCCAGCAGTCCGCCGGGGGGGAAGGGTCAGCCCCAGCATTTT	CASSPPGGKGQPQHF	.	TRBV28	TRBJ1-5	.